A single sample is the source of the 8 T cell receptor beta chains below, sequenced in a study of blood T cell repertoires in COVID-19. Sequenced by immunoSEQ multiplex PCR; TCRdb stores in-frame clones only, minus some. The sample carries roughly 100,000 clones, about four fifths recorded once. The sequenced sample consisted of peripheral blood. All receptors come from a human donor in a cohort sampled during active COVID-19.

The J gene is TRBJ2-7, the V gene TRBV5-1; perhaps TRBD1 as D (6 bases). Trimming cost V 2 bases and J 6 bases, with 15 bases left between them. The CDR3 covers 14 residues. Germline V gene data show CDR1 as SGHRS and CDR2 as YFSETQ. The CDR3: CASSFGGNPPEQYF. Here the CDR3 DNA reads TGCGCCAGCAGCTTTGGGGGCAACCCTCCCGAGCAGTACTTC.

The rearrangement uses TRBV29-1 and TRBJ2-7; unclear D gene. V lost 4 bases, J lost 1 base, and 8 bases lay in between. The CDR3 loop spans 12 amino acids. Germline V CDR1 and CDR2: SQVTM, ANQGSEA. The CDR3, as DNA: TGCAGCGTTGTTGCCAGGTCCTACGAGCAGTACTTC. This translates into CSVVARSYEQYF.

J is TRBJ2-3 and V is TRBV12-3 or TRBV12-4; D is ambiguous. V was shortened by 2 bases and J by 6 bases, with 3 bases between the two germline ends. This CDR3 contains 11 residues. DNA for the CDR3: TGTGCCAGCAGTTTACTGGATACGCAGTATTTT. Translated: CASSLLDTQYF.

Only a few counts were recorded for this clone. J is TRBJ2-7 and V is TRBV5-5; 7 positions agree with TRBD1. Germline CDR1 SGHKS, CDR2 YYEKEE (reference sequence). With 6 bases clipped from V and 1 base from J, the junction kept 4 bases outside the gene matches. The CDR3 runs to 13 residues. As DNA, the CDR3 is TGTGCCAGCACCCGACAGGGTTCCTACGAGCAGTACTTC. Amino acids: CASTRQGSYEQYF.

This chain joins TRBV20-1 and TRBJ1-1, with a possible D match to TRBD1 (5 bases). Germline assignment: CDR1 DFQATT and CDR2 SNEGSKA (reference sequence). Trimming took 3 bases from V and 4 from J, leaving 15 bases between them. The CDR3 runs 14 residues. The CDR3 is CSASLSSGGTEAFF. Written as DNA, the CDR3 is TGCAGTGCTAGTCTGTCCAGCGGGGGCACTGAAGCTTTCTTT.

The V and J genes are TRBV19 and TRBJ1-2, with D hard to call. Per the germline V gene, CDR1 is LNHDA and CDR2 is SQIVND (reference sequence). The CDR3 is made up of 12 amino acids. Trimming removed 3 bases from V and 3 bases from J, with 5 bases in between. CDR3 sequence: CASSMSYYGYTF. Written as DNA, the CDR3 is TGTGCCAGTAGTATGTCGTACTATGGCTACACCTTC.

CDR3 in amino acids: CASNRGTFTEAFF. The CDR3, as DNA: TGTGCCAGCAACCGGGGGACTTTCACTGAAGCTTTCTTT. V and J are TRBV2 and TRBJ1-1, with D perhaps TRBD1 (5 bases). Germline CDR1 reads SNHLY; CDR2 reads FYNNEI. V lost 7 bases to trimming and J lost 4 bases, with 13 bases between them. The CDR3 totals 13 residues.

V and J are TRBV7-8 and TRBJ2-3; 7 nucleotides agree with TRBD1. Germline trimming cut 5 bases from V and 3 bases from J; bases unmatched to any gene: 14. The germline CDR1 and CDR2 sequences are SGHVS and FQNEAQ. The CDR3 extends over 17 amino acids. The CDR3 spells CASSVGTARSVTDTQYF. The CDR3 region has the DNA TGTGCCAGCAGCGTAGGGACAGCGCGATCGGTTACAGATACGCAGTATTTT. Full variable domain (rest looked up from reference TRBV7-8 and TRBJ2-3): GAGVSQSPRYKVAKRGQDVALRCDPISGHVSLFWYQQALGQGPEFLTYFQNEAQLDKSGLPSDRFFAERPEGSVSTLKIQRTQQEDSAVYLCASSVGTARSVTDTQYFGPGTRLTVL.